Presented here are 23 T cell receptor beta chains from one specimen sequenced in a study of a mutant IDH1 vaccine in newly diagnosed glioma. Method: immunoSEQ multiplex PCR; TCRdb's copy keeps in-frame clones and lacks some. The sample holds about 65,000 clones, approximately 84% seen once. Documented time point: week 23, last vaccination. Topical imiquimod was applied with each vaccine dose, which held 300 ug of mutant IDH1 20-mer peptide. For these receptors, no antigen is known. The sample consisted of PBMCs, taken from a glioma patient whose treatment included an IDH1 peptide vaccine. The receptors stem from a man aged 25-40 years with glioma.

The V gene is TRBV7-8, the J gene TRBJ2-1, with D perhaps matching TRBD1 (5 bases). Trimming pared 3 bases from V and 8 bases from J, leaving 11 bases between. Germline CDR1 reads SGHVS; CDR2 reads FQNEAQ. The CDR3 covers 13 residues. CDR3 protein: CASSFLGDHEQFF. For the CDR3, the DNA is TGTGCCAGCAGCTTCTTAGGGGATCATGAGCAGTTCTTC.

In nucleotides, the CDR3 is TGTGCCAGCATCCTGAAGGGGCACCATACGCAGTATTTT. It yields the protein CASILKGHHTQYF. V usage is TRBV28 and J usage is TRBJ2-3; D might be TRBD1 (5 bases). The CDR3 is 13 amino acids. Germline V gives CDR1 MDHEN, CDR2 SYDVKM. Between the trimmed V and J ends, which lost 7 bases and 7 bases, there was a span of 15 bases.

This clone appeared a single time. The gene calls are TRBV5-5 and TRBJ1-6, with D maybe TRBD1 (6 bases). The CDR3 is 17 residues long. CDR1 is SGHKS, CDR2 YYEKEE, per germline (reference sequence). V dropped 5 bases and J dropped 7 bases, with 22 bases sitting between them. CDR3 in amino acids: CASRRGTGVFGNSPLHF. The CDR3 region has the DNA TGTGCCAGCAGGAGGGGGACCGGGGTTTTTGGAAATTCACCCCTCCACTTT.

This clone was seen only once. This chain connects TRBV11-2 to TRBJ2-2, with D perhaps given as TRBD1 or TRBD2 (5 bases each). V was shortened by 4 bases and J by 7 bases, with 13 bases between the two germline ends. CDR1 and CDR2 from the germline V gene are SGHAT and FQNNGV. This CDR3 has 14 residues. CDR3 region: CASSWDPTGGELFF. The DNA for the CDR3 is TGTGCCAGCAGCTGGGACCCCACAGGCGGGGAGCTGTTTTTT. The variable domain in full, with the rest retrieved from reference TRBV11-2 and TRBJ2-2, is EAGVAQSPRYKIIEKRQSVAFWCNPISGHATLYWYQQILGQGPKLLIQFQNNGVVDDSQLPKDRFSAERLKGVDSTLKIQPAKLEDSAVYLCASSWDPTGGELFFGEGSRLTVL.

This clone has just a few counts. The genes are TRBV4-1 and TRBJ1-1, with D maybe TRBD1 (6 bases). V was clipped by 1 base and J by 5 bases, with 14 bases between them. The CDR3 loop spans 15 amino acids. Looked up from germline, CDR1 is MGHRA and CDR2 is YSYEKL. The CDR3 DNA follows: TGCGCCAGCAGCCAAGGACAGGAACTCTGGACTGAAGCTTTCTTT. Protein product: CASSQGQELWTEAFF.

This chain joins TRBV5-1 and TRBJ2-7; TRBD1 aligns across 9 bases. There are 14 residues in the CDR3. The germline V gene has CDR1 SGHRS and CDR2 YFSETQ. V dropped 7 bases and J dropped 3; count of bases not matched to a gene: 8. The CDR3 DNA reads TGCGCCAGCCGACCGTTGGACAGGGGCTACGAGCAGTACTTC. Translating it yields CASRPLDRGYEQYF.

This chain uses TRBV27 with TRBJ2-1, with TRBD2 matching over 14 bases. Germline V gene sequence: CDR1 MNHEY, CDR2 SMNVEV (reference sequence). V lost 6 bases and J lost 0; bases outside the gene matches: 7. The CDR3 extends over 18 amino acids. The CDR3 protein is CASRGTSGGTSSYNEQFF. CDR3 nucleotide sequence: TGTGCCAGCAGGGGGACTAGCGGGGGCACCAGCTCCTACAATGAGCAGTTCTTC.

This chain connects TRBV19 to TRBJ1-1; 8 bases fit TRBD1. The CDR3 runs to 11 residues. Germline CDR1 and CDR2: LNHDA and SQIVND (reference sequence). V lost 7 bases to trimming and J lost 11 bases; unmatched junction nucleotides: 6. DNA for the CDR3: TGTGCCAGTAAATCGGGACAGGACGCTTTCTTT. Translated, it gives CASKSGQDAFF.

The chain couples TRBV30 to TRBJ2-7; D unclear. The germline gives CDR1 GTSNPN, CDR2 SVGIG (reference sequence). The CDR3 length is 11 residues. Trimming took 5 bases from V and 6 from J, leaving 11 bases between them. CDR3 nucleotide sequence: TGTGCCTGGGGGGTGGGGTTCGAGCAGTACTTC. Translation: CAWGVGFEQYF. Full variable domain (missing parts from reference TRBV30 and TRBJ2-7): SQTIHQWPATLVQPVGSPLSLECTVEGTSNPNLYWYRQAAGRGLQLLFYSVGIGQISSEVPQNLSASRPQDRQFILSSKKLLLSDSGFYLCAWGVGFEQYFGPGTRLTVT.

V gene TRBV27 combines with J gene TRBJ2-7, with 12 positions matching TRBD1. CDR1 is MNHEY and CDR2 is SMNVEV in the germline V gene (reference sequence). The CDR3 extends over 16 amino acids. V gave up 6 bases and J gave up 9 bases; unmatched junction bases: 15. CDR3 loop: CASRTPSGTGGGRQYF. The CDR3 DNA is TGTGCCAGCAGGACACCTTCCGGGACAGGGGGCGGGCGGCAGTACTTC.

This clone showed up just once. The chain uses TRBV28 and TRBJ1-6; D remains unclear. The CDR3 runs 14 residues. The germline V gene has CDR1 MDHEN and CDR2 SYDVKM. Between the trimmed V and J ends, which lost 3 bases and 4 bases, there was a span of 7 bases. The CDR3, as DNA: TGTGCCAGCAGTTTGACCTTATATAATTCACCCCTCCACTTT. This codes for CASSLTLYNSPLHF.

The chain employs TRBV2 and TRBJ1-3; D is perhaps TRBD1 (5 bases). Germline CDR1 reads SNHLY; CDR2 reads FYNNEI. This CDR3 contains 18 residues. V was pared by 5 bases and J by 0 bases, with 20 bases between. CDR3 DNA: TGTGCCAGCAGTCCCCCAACGCGGGGCGCTGACTCTGGAAACACCATATATTTT. Protein: CASSPPTRGADSGNTIYF.

V gene TRBV6-5 combines with J gene TRBJ1-5, with no clear D. Germline V CDR1 and CDR2: MNHEY, SVGAGI. The CDR3 extends over 13 amino acids. Trimming pared 6 bases from V and 2 bases from J, leaving 8 bases between. CDR3 sequence reads: CASRREGNQPQHF. CDR3 nucleotide sequence: TGTGCCAGCAGAAGGGAGGGCAATCAGCCCCAGCATTTT.

The V gene is TRBV27, the J gene TRBJ1-1, with 8 nucleotides matching TRBD1. Germline lookup yields CDR1 MNHEY and CDR2 SMNVEV (reference sequence). This CDR3 region has 13 residues. V dropped 3 bases and J dropped 9; count of bases not matched to a gene: 6. CDR3: CASSFRQGSKAFF. In DNA, the CDR3 is TGTGCCAGCAGTTTCCGACAGGGGTCTAAAGCTTTCTTT.

This clone occurred a few times. V usage is TRBV28 and J usage is TRBJ1-5, with no clear D. The CDR3 is 15 residues long. Germline CDR1 and CDR2: MDHEN and SYDVKM. V was cut by 7 bases and J by 3 bases, with 16 bases left in between. CDR3 bases: TGTGCCAGCACCCCGTCGAACGGTTACAATCAGCCCCAGCATTTT. Its translation: CASTPSNGYNQPQHF.

V gene TRBV9 combines with J gene TRBJ2-5; TRBD2 is a possible D gene (6 bases). V lost 0 bases, J lost 7 bases, and 13 bases lay in between. The CDR3 runs to 14 residues. Germline V lookup: CDR1 SGDLS, CDR2 YYNGEE. The CDR3, as DNA: TGTGCCAGCAGCGTAGGTAGGAGGGAACGGACCCAGTACTTC. Translated: CASSVGRRERTQYF.

In regard to this clone: An end of the junction does not agree with germline; a read error may underlie this. This sequence joins TRBV20-1 and TRBJ1-1, with D perhaps TRBD1 (5 bases). The CDR3 totals 11 residues. The V gene's germline CDR1 is DFQATT and CDR2 SNEGSKA (reference sequence). The CDR3 DNA reads as TGCAGTGCTCCTAGTGGGGGAGGGAGACCCTTT. Translating it yields CSAPSGGGRPF.

This rearrangement joins TRBV7-9 to TRBJ2-7; 13 bases line up with TRBD2. Trimming took 5 bases from V and 7 from J; bases not matched to a gene: 8. The germline V gene encodes CDR1 SEHNR and CDR2 FQNEAQ (reference sequence). The CDR3 is made up of 15 amino acids. DNA of the CDR3: TGTGCCAGCAGCCCCGGACTAGCGGGGGCGAGGGAGCAGTACTTC. Its protein is CASSPGLAGAREQYF. The full variable domain, completed using reference TRBV7-9 and TRBJ2-7, is DTGVSQNPRHKITKRGQNVTFRCDPISEHNRLYWYRQTLGQGPEFLTYFQNEAQLEKSRLLSDRFSAERPKGSFSTLEIQRTEQGDSAMYLCASSPGLAGAREQYFGPGTRLTVT.

The chain combines TRBV15 with TRBJ1-4, with a tentative D call TRBD1 (6 bases). Germline V gene lookup returns CDR1 LNHNV and CDR2 YYDKDF (reference sequence). There are 19 residues in the CDR3. V was shortened by 0 bases and J by 0 bases, with 17 bases between the two germline ends. The CDR3 coding sequence is TGTGCCACCAGCAGAGAACTGAGGACAGCCACAGCAACTAATGAAAAACTGTTTTTT. This translates into CATSRELRTATATNEKLFF.

The chain uses TRBV28 and TRBJ1-2; no clear D. Germline V CDR1 and CDR2: MDHEN, SYDVKM. The length of the CDR3 is 15 residues. V gave up 7 bases and J gave up 4 bases, with 19 bases separating them. As DNA, the CDR3 is TGTGCCAGCATTCAAGGAGGAAGGTCGGGCTATGGCTACACCTTC. Translated, it gives CASIQGGRSGYGYTF.

This clone appeared a few times. The chain has TRBV19 and TRBJ1-1; TRBD1 matches 9 bases. The CDR3 has 17 residues. Trimming at V came to 3 bases and at J to 3 bases, leaving 11 bases not matched to a gene. Germline V gene sequence: CDR1 LNHDA, CDR2 SQIVND (reference sequence). CDR3 protein: CASSIIQGALRDTEAFF. The CDR3 nucleotides are TGTGCCAGTAGTATCATACAGGGGGCTTTGCGGGACACTGAAGCTTTCTTT.

This clone was observed a single time. The chain couples TRBV5-4 to TRBJ1-2; TRBD1 aligns across 7 bases. The junction had 7 bases not matched to a gene; V was cut back by 4 bases and J by 4 bases. The CDR3 spans 14 residues. CDR1 and CDR2 from the germline V gene are SGHNT and YYREEE (reference sequence). The CDR3 protein is CASSRRDSPYGYTF. The CDR3 nucleotides are TGTGCCAGCAGCCGCCGGGACAGTCCCTATGGCTACACCTTC. Full variable domain (rest looked up from reference TRBV5-4 and TRBJ1-2): ETGVTQSPTHLIKTRGQQVTLRCSSQSGHNTVSWYQQALGQGPQFIFQYYREEENGRGNFPPRFSGLQFPNYSSELNVNALELDDSALYLCASSRRDSPYGYTFGSGTRLTVV.

The chain joins TRBV5-1 to TRBJ2-7, with D perhaps TRBD1 or TRBD2 (5 bases each). Germline CDR1 reads SGHRS; CDR2 reads YFSETQ. The CDR3 totals 13 residues. V shed 4 bases and J shed 3 bases, with 11 bases lying between them. CDR3 coding DNA: TGCGCCAGCAGCAGGGACGATTTCTACGAGCAGTACTTC. It translates to CASSRDDFYEQYF.